This T cell receptor (beta chain) was found in a study of CD8+ T cells in alopecia areata. General study findings and limits: The study found TCR sharing across patients less clear than in mice, possibly for HLA reasons. Scalp lesions, especially in alopecia totalis/universalis, had higher clonality than normal scalp.

CDR1 and CDR2 (germline): SQVTM, ANQGSEA. The CDR3 consists of 15 residues. Trimming removed 6 bases from V and 0 bases from J, with 12 bases in between. RNA was isolated and reverse transcribed to cDNA, the sequencing template. Assay: immunoSEQ multiplex PCR; the TCRdb copy retains only in-frame clones and omits some. The profile shows 150,000 to 190,000 clones, around half of them singletons. A word on this clone: Its specificity is not known.

The genes are TRBV29-1 and TRBJ2-6; no firm D call. This clonotype was obtained from a human donor with alopecia areata. The specimen was CD8+ T cells sorted from blood, collected at week 0. The CDR3 DNA follows: TGCAGCGTATGGCTCGTTGGCTCTGGGGCCAACGTCCTGACTTTC. It specifies CSVWLVGSGANVLTF.